This section outlines one TCR beta chain sequence together with its context. Its antigen is undetermined. For the second PCR, which ran for roughly 7 to 11 cycles, a sample-barcoded 5' primer and a J-beta primer mix were used. Every individual sample yielded 2.5 million or more paired-end reads (each containing CDR3). Via MiXCR, TCRdb re-called the 5' RACE reads, giving one row per CDR3 protein. The table includes roughly 1,700,000 distinct CDR3 sequences, 25% to 30% detected once. The germline V and J ends were trimmed by 3 bases and 5 bases, with 23 bases remaining between them. CDR3 length: 17 residues. Per germline, CDR1 SGHRS and CDR2 YFSETQ. The data were obtained in a study of blood T cells in healthy people across ages. Overall study findings and caveats: Getting older went along with TCR beta diversity per million T cells dropping roughly linearly.

The V gene is TRBV5-1, the J gene TRBJ1-1; tentatively, D is TRBD1 (5 bases). The material sequenced was blood. The clonotype was recovered from a woman aged 25 to 39 in good health. The CDR3 sequence is CASSSNPGRGIVTEAFF. For the CDR3, the DNA is TGCGCCAGCAGCTCCAACCCCGGACGGGGGATTGTTACTGAAGCTTTCTTT.